These 20 T cell receptor beta chains originate from one sample sequenced in a study of cytomegalovirus exposure and HLA in healthy donors. The PCR contained 60 Vbeta and 13 Jbeta primers. The protocol was immunoSEQ multiplex PCR, while the TCRdb copy is restricted to in-frame clones and leaves out a portion. Among over 130,000 clones, 63% were seen once, and the ten largest hold roughly 7%. Material: PBMCs. Receptor source: a woman aged 55 to 70 in good health and CMV-seropositive.

This clone turned up a few times. The rearrangement uses TRBV19 and TRBJ2-7, with 9 nucleotides matching TRBD1. J gave up 1 base and V 3 bases, and 4 bases lay outside the gene matches. The V gene's germline CDR1 is LNHDA and CDR2 SQIVND (reference sequence). The CDR3 loop spans 15 amino acids. The DNA of the CDR3 is TGTGCCAGTAGTATCCAGGGACAGGGATCCTACGAGCAGTACTTC. This translates into CASSIQGQGSYEQYF.

The sample holds a few counts of this clone. The CDR3 nucleotides read TGTGCCAGCAGTTTCTCCGGGACTAGCGGATACGGGGGCCGCTCCTACAATGAGCAGTTCTTC. It encodes CASSFSGTSGYGGRSYNEQFF. V and J are TRBV27 and TRBJ2-1; 11 nucleotides agree with TRBD2. Looked up from germline, CDR1 is MNHEY and CDR2 is SMNVEV (reference sequence). J was trimmed by 0 bases and V by 3 bases; bases with no gene match: 16. This CDR3 has 21 amino acids.

This clone was found a few times. This chain connects TRBV15 to TRBJ2-5, with D possibly TRBD1 on 6 matching bases. The ends were cut back, 0 bases at V and 5 bases at J, with 13 bases in the middle. Per the germline V gene, CDR1 is LNHNV and CDR2 is YYDKDF (reference sequence). This CDR3 contains 15 residues. DNA of the CDR3: TGTGCCACCAGCAGAGAGCTCCCAGGGGCGGAGACCCAGTACTTC. Its protein product is CATSRELPGAETQYF.

The V call is TRBV23-1, the J call TRBJ2-2; 11 bases are a match to TRBD1. TRBV23-1 is given ORF status, its function remaining uncertain. After removal of 7 bases from V and 7 bases from J, the junction contained 8 bases not matched to a gene. CDR3 size: 15 residues. The CDR3 spells CASTSWTGGCGELFF. CDR3 coding DNA: TGCGCCAGCACTTCCTGGACAGGGGGCTGCGGGGAGCTGTTTTTT.

This chain joins TRBV27 and TRBJ2-7; D gene ambiguous. Germline CDR1 and CDR2: MNHEY and SMNVEV (reference sequence). This CDR3 has 13 residues. V was trimmed by 0 bases and J by 0 bases, leaving 3 bases between them. This CDR3 is CASSLSLSYEQYF. The CDR3 DNA follows: TGTGCCAGCAGTTTATCCCTCTCCTACGAGCAGTACTTC.

The V call is TRBV4-1, the J call TRBJ2-5; 7 bases fit TRBD2. Looked up from germline, CDR1 is MGHRA and CDR2 is YSYEKL. The length of the CDR3 is 16 residues. Trimming at V came to 4 bases and at J to 5 bases, leaving 13 bases not matched to a gene. CDR3 protein: CASSREAGRAGETQYF. The DNA of the CDR3 is TGCGCCAGCAGCCGCGAAGCGGGGAGGGCGGGGGAGACCCAGTACTTC.

V and J are TRBV5-1 and TRBJ2-3; the match to TRBD2 covers 8 bases. With 3 bases clipped from V and 0 bases from J, the junction kept 3 bases outside the gene matches. Germline-derived CDR1 and CDR2 are SGHRS and YFSETQ. This CDR3 contains 15 residues. The CDR3 sequence is CASSSGTRSTDTQYF. DNA of the CDR3: TGCGCCAGCAGCTCCGGGACTAGAAGCACAGATACGCAGTATTTT.

The rearrangement uses TRBV19 and TRBJ2-7; 8 bases line up with TRBD1. In germline, CDR1 is LNHDA, CDR2 SQIVND (reference sequence). This CDR3 is built from 14 residues. V dropped 5 bases and J dropped 2; count of bases not matched to a gene: 5. The CDR3 DNA sequence: TGTGCCAGTAGTTCAACGACAGGGGCCTACGAGCAGTACTTC. This sequence encodes CASSSTTGAYEQYF.

The chain couples TRBV4-3 to TRBJ2-7; 9 positions agree with TRBD2. The CDR3 contains 18 residues. The junction had 10 bases not matched to a gene; V was cut back by 0 bases and J by 1 base. The V gene's germline CDR1 is LGHNA and CDR2 YSLEER. CDR3 nucleotide sequence: TGCGCCAGCAGCCAAGAAAGAATAGCGGGAGCAGCTTCCTACGAGCAGTACTTC. Translating gives CASSQERIAGAASYEQYF.

The V and J genes are TRBV9 and TRBJ2-1; D not certain. Germline lookup yields CDR1 SGDLS and CDR2 YYNGEE. V was pared by 4 bases and J by 0 bases, with 11 bases between. The CDR3 spans 15 residues. CDR3 sequence (DNA): TGTGCCAGCAGCCCCGCGGCGATCTCCTACAATGAGCAGTTCTTC. It codes for CASSPAAISYNEQFF.

This clone has a handful of counts. The chain joins TRBV28 to TRBJ2-2; tentative D call: TRBD1 (6 bases). The V gene lost 6 bases and the J gene lost 5 bases, with 19 bases spanning the gap. The CDR3 runs to 16 residues. Per germline, CDR1 MDHEN and CDR2 SYDVKM. The CDR3, as DNA: TGTGCCAGCAGCCCTCCCCCAGGGGATATTACCGGGGAGCTGTTTTTT. Its protein is CASSPPPGDITGELFF.

This clone was observed a few times. This chain uses TRBV5-4 with TRBJ2-7; tentatively, D is TRBD2 (6 bases). Germline V gene sequence: CDR1 SGHNT, CDR2 YYREEE (reference sequence). The V end was cut by 1 base, the J end by 6 bases, with 17 bases between. The CDR3 is 15 amino acids. The CDR3: CASSLTAGRNPEQYF. The CDR3 region has the DNA TGTGCCAGCAGCTTGACGGCGGGACGAAACCCCGAGCAGTACTTC.

Only a few counts were recorded for this clone. This chain connects TRBV7-8 to TRBJ2-1, with TRBD1 matching over 9 bases. Germline CDR1 and CDR2: SGHVS and FQNEAQ. Trimming cost V 5 bases and J 9 bases; bases outside gene matches: 8. The CDR3 loop spans 14 amino acids. In nucleotides, the CDR3 is TGTGCCAGCAGCCTGGACAGGGGAAATGGTGAGCAGTTCTTC. Its protein product is CASSLDRGNGEQFF.

This clone has only a few counts. The chain carries TRBV9 and TRBJ2-3; 14 bases are shared with TRBD2. The CDR3 extends over 18 amino acids. The germline V gene has CDR1 SGDLS and CDR2 YYNGEE. V trimming: 4 bases; J trimming: 5 bases; junction bases outside the gene matches: 12. CDR3 loop: CASSPTGTSGSGGDTQYF. CDR3 sequence (DNA): TGTGCCAGCAGCCCAACCGGGACTAGCGGGAGCGGGGGAGATACGCAGTATTTT.

The rearrangement joins TRBV30 to TRBJ1-3; 9 nucleotides match TRBD1. The CDR3 length is 12 residues. V shed 5 bases and J 7 bases; nucleotides not matched to a gene: 3. The germline V gene has CDR1 GTSNPN and CDR2 SVGIG (reference sequence). The CDR3: CAWATGGNTIYF. CDR3 bases: TGTGCCTGGGCGACAGGGGGGAACACCATATATTTT.

This clone occurred a few times. The chain couples TRBV27 to TRBJ1-1; D is uncertain. Per the germline V gene, CDR1 is MNHEY and CDR2 is SMNVEV (reference sequence). The V end lost 7 bases, the J end lost 2 bases, and 14 bases lay between the germline ends. The CDR3 extends over 14 amino acids. The DNA of the CDR3 is TGTGCCAGCACCTTGGGTCCAGGTAACACTGAAGCTTTCTTT. Translated, it gives CASTLGPGNTEAFF.

The chain recombines TRBV19 with TRBJ1-5; TRBD1 is a possible D gene (6 bases). The length of the CDR3 is 16 residues. Germline loops: CDR1 LNHDA, CDR2 SQIVND (reference sequence). Between the trimmed V and J ends, which lost 7 bases and 0 bases, there was a span of 16 bases. Here the CDR3 DNA reads TGTGCCAGTACTCGAACAACAGGGAATAGCAATCAGCCCCAGCATTTT. As protein: CASTRTTGNSNQPQHF.

This clone is a singleton in its sample. V is TRBV30 and J is TRBJ2-7, with D possibly being TRBD1 (7 bases). Germline V gene lookup returns CDR1 GTSNPN and CDR2 SVGIG (reference sequence). Trimming removed 1 base at V and 2 bases at J, with 12 bases between. There are 14 residues in the CDR3. The CDR3 spells CAWSGEDRTYEQYF. DNA of the CDR3: TGTGCCTGGAGTGGGGAGGACAGGACCTACGAGCAGTACTTC.

The V and J genes are TRBV7-2 and TRBJ2-3; TRBD1 matches at 10 bases. The junction had 4 bases not matched to a gene; V was cut back by 3 bases and J by 4 bases. The CDR3 contains 15 residues. The germline gives CDR1 SGHTA, CDR2 FQGNSA. The CDR3 loop is CASSFRQGAADTQYF. CDR3 coding DNA: TGTGCCAGCAGCTTCCGACAGGGGGCGGCAGATACGCAGTATTTT.

V and J are TRBV18 and TRBJ2-5; no clear D. The CDR3 covers 13 residues. V was shortened by 1 base and J by 5 bases, with 8 bases between the two germline ends. The germline gives CDR1 KGHSH, CDR2 LQKENI. CDR3 loop: CASSPRLGETQYF. Written as DNA, the CDR3 is TGTGCCAGCTCACCACGTCTCGGGGAGACCCAGTACTTC.